Listed below are T cell receptor beta chains from one sample, sequenced in a study of shared clonotypes between healthy human individuals. Libraries were prepared by immunoSEQ multiplex PCR; TCRdb keeps only in-frame clonotypes and omits some of them. The profile shows about a million clones, over 75% of them singletons. The sample was memory CD4+ T cells sorted from blood. The receptors derive from a man aged 18 to 35 in good health. The CDR3 runs from the conserved cysteine through the conserved F or W. D genes are given only for firm matches. Clone size, where shown, is once, few, many, or a class for clones that have expanded.

CDR3: CASRVQGAVEKLFF
DNA: TGTGCCAGCAGGGTACAGGGGGCTGTGGAAAAACTGTTTTTT
size: NA
J: TRBJ1-4
D: TRBD1
V: TRBV28

CDR3: CSVDPSGGGREQYF
DNA: TGCAGCGTTGATCCCTCGGGGGGAGGGCGCGAGCAGTACTTC
size: NA
J: TRBJ2-7
D: TRBD2
V: TRBV29-1

CDR3: CATSPTRGGAGEQYF
DNA: TGTGCCACCAGCCCGACCAGGGGGGGTGCAGGCGAGCAGTACTTC
size: NA
J: TRBJ2-7
D: NA
V: TRBV15

CDR3: CASSLEPRNEQFF
DNA: TGTGCCAGCAGCTTAGAGCCCCGCAATGAGCAGTTCTTC
size: NA
J: TRBJ2-1
D: NA
V: TRBV7-2

CDR3: CASSLSGIPYEQYF
DNA: TGTGCCAGCAGCTTATCTGGCATCCCCTACGAGCAGTACTTC
size: NA
J: TRBJ2-7
D: NA
V: TRBV7-9

CDR3: CSAKMDGEAFF
DNA: TGCAGTGCTAAAATGGACGGTGAAGCTTTCTTT
size: NA
J: TRBJ1-1
D: NA
V: TRBV20-1

CDR3: CASSPRQVETQYF
DNA: TGCGCCAGCAGCCCCCGGCAGGTAGAGACCCAGTACTTC
size: NA
J: TRBJ2-5
D: NA
V: TRBV5-1

CDR3: CASSFQGSYGYTF
DNA: TGTGCCAGCAGTTTTCAGGGATCCTATGGCTACACCTTC
size: NA
J: TRBJ1-2
D: NA
V: TRBV28

CDR3: CASSRGQGAKTYEQYF
DNA: TGTGCCAGCTCACGAGGACAGGGGGCTAAGACCTACGAGCAGTACTTC
size: NA
J: TRBJ2-7
D: TRBD1
V: TRBV18

CDR3: CASRTTGTSGSSYNEQFF
DNA: TGTGCCAGCAGGACCACCGGGACTAGCGGGAGTTCCTACAATGAGCAGTTCTTC
size: NA
J: TRBJ2-1
D: TRBD2
V: TRBV5-4

CDR3: CAISERYEQYF
DNA: TGTGCCATCAGTGAAAGGTACGAGCAGTACTTC
size: NA
J: TRBJ2-7
D: NA
V: TRBV10-3

CDR3: CASSHLDGNTIYF
DNA: TGTGCCAGCAGCCACCTCGATGGAAACACCATATATTTT
size: NA
J: TRBJ1-3
D: NA
V: TRBV7-3

CDR3: CASSLTGAKNIQYF
DNA: TGTGCCAGCAGCTTAACTGGGGCCAAAAACATTCAGTACTTC
size: NA
J: TRBJ2-4
D: NA
V: TRBV7-9

CDR3: CASSLAARNTIYF
DNA: TGTGCCAGCAGCTTAGCAGCTCGGAACACCATATATTTT
size: many
J: TRBJ1-3
D: NA
V: TRBV7-2